The next 10 T cell receptor beta chains were all read from a single sample in a study of Graves' ophthalmopathy and Graves' hyperthyroidism. Amplifying from RNA transcripts, the study obtained TCR beta CDR3 regions. Scientists carried out first-round RT-PCR using HTBI primers and then a second-round multiplex PCR. A single record per CDR3 protein comes from TCRdb applying MiXCR to the multiplex PCR reads. The sample lists about 620,000 distinct CDR3 sequences, 22% occurring once. The specimen sequenced was peripheral blood. The source is a woman under 30 with stable Graves' hyperthyroidism. Some clones in this sample may be carry-over from other donors' samples.

This clonotype was detected ten times or more. The chain is built from TRBV6-2 or TRBV6-3 and TRBJ1-5; possibly TRBD1 for D (5 bases). Deletions cut 5 bases from V and 6 bases from J, with 17 bases between. The CDR3 has 15 residues. In germline, CDR1 is MNHEY, CDR2 SVGEGT. The CDR3 nucleotides are TGTGCCAGCAGTATCCATGTGGGGGGTGGTCAGCCCCAGCATTTT. Translating gives CASSIHVGGGQPQHF.

The chain employs TRBV6-2 or TRBV6-3 and TRBJ2-2; 9 bases map to TRBD2. Germline V gene sequence: CDR1 MNHEY, CDR2 SVGEGT. The junction had 18 bases not matched to a gene; V was cut back by 6 bases and J by 4 bases. This CDR3 is built from 19 residues. DNA for the CDR3: TGTGCCAGCAGCCTAAGGGGACTAGCAGGGGGGCGGGGCACCGGGGAGCTGTTTTTT. This encodes CASSLRGLAGGRGTGELFF.

This clonotype occurred many times. The genes are TRBV12-3 or TRBV12-4 and TRBJ2-7; D is possibly TRBD1 or TRBD2 (6 bases each). V was pared by 6 bases and J by 5 bases, with 20 bases between. The CDR3 is 15 residues long. The chain's CDR3 is CASSPGMGGTHEQYF. Here the CDR3 DNA reads TGTGCCAGCAGCCCTGGGATGGGGGGCACCCACGAGCAGTACTTC.

This clonotype was counted many times. The V gene is TRBV12-3 or TRBV12-4, the J gene TRBJ2-7; either TRBD1 or TRBD2 may supply D (5 bases each). The CDR3 covers 13 residues. The V end was cut by 7 bases, the J end by 0 bases, with 10 bases between. The CDR3 DNA reads TGTGCCAGCACTCGGGACGGCTCCTACGAGCAGTACTTC. It is translated as CASTRDGSYEQYF.

This clonotype has at least ten counts. V and J are TRBV12-3 or TRBV12-4 and TRBJ2-7; a weak D match, TRBD1 (5 bases). V lost 3 bases, J lost 0 bases, and 9 bases lay in between. CDR3 length equals 14 residues. The CDR3 DNA follows: TGTGCCAGCAGTTTTGGGGCACCCTCCTACGAGCAGTACTTC. As protein: CASSFGAPSYEQYF.

In its sample, this clonotype was seen many times. The V call is TRBV6-1, the J call TRBJ1-5; the D gene is possibly TRBD1 (5 bases). This CDR3 has 15 amino acids. Germline CDR1 reads MNHNS; CDR2 reads SASEGT. V was cut by 7 bases and J by 0 bases, with 13 bases left in between. In DNA, the CDR3 is TGTGCCAGCACCCCGACAGAGTATAGCAATCAGCCCCAGCATTTT. Its translation: CASTPTEYSNQPQHF.

In its sample, this clonotype was seen a few times. A single base separates this from a much larger clone, so it may be a read error. The gene calls are TRBV6-5 and TRBJ2-2, with TRBD2 matching over 12 bases. This CDR3 is 17 amino acids long. Germline V gives CDR1 MNHEY, CDR2 SVGAGI. The CDR3 bases are TGTGCCAGCAGTTCCCCTAGCGGGAGGGCCTCGAACGGGGAGCTGTGTTTT. It translates to CASSSPSGRASNGELCF.

This clonotype was observed at least ten times. CDR3 sequence: CASKSNTGENTGELFF. DNA for the CDR3: TGTGCCAGCAAAAGTAATACAGGGGAGAACACCGGGGAGCTGTTTTTT. The chain combines TRBV2 with TRBJ2-2, with TRBD1 matching over 7 bases. The V gene's germline CDR1 is SNHLY and CDR2 FYNNEI. This CDR3 region has 16 residues. Trimming took 7 bases from V and 1 from J; bases not matched to a gene: 9.

In this sample, this clonotype turned up many times. The J gene is TRBJ2-7, the V gene TRBV5-1; D might be TRBD1 or TRBD2, each matching 6 bases. V was shortened by 1 base and J by 6 bases, with 17 bases between the two germline ends. The CDR3 spans 15 residues. CDR1 is SGHRS and CDR2 is YFSETQ in the germline V gene. CDR3 in amino acids: CASSLLQGPEGEQYF. The CDR3 bases are TGCGCCAGCAGCTTGCTTCAGGGGCCGGAGGGCGAGCAGTACTTC.

This clonotype was recorded many times. The genes are TRBV5-1 and TRBJ1-1; D is unresolved. This CDR3 contains 13 residues. Germline V gives CDR1 SGHRS, CDR2 YFSETQ. V was clipped by 3 bases and J by 7 bases, with 13 bases between them. This chain's CDR3 is CASSSHGVIEAFF. The CDR3, as DNA: TGCGCCAGCAGCTCCCATGGGGTTATTGAAGCTTTCTTT.